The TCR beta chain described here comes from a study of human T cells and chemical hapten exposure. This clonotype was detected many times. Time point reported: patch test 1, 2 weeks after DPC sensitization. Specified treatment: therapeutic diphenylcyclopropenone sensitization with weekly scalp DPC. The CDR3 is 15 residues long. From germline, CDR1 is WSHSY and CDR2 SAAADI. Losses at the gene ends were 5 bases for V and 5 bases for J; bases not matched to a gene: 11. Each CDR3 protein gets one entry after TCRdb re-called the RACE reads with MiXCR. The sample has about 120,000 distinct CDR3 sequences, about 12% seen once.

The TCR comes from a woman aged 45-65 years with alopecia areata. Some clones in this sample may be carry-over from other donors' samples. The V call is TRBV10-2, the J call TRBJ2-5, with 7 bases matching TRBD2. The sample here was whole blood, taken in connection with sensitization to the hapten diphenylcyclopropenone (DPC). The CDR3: CASSFLAASLETQYF. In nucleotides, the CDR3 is TGCGCCAGCAGTTTTCTAGCGGCCTCACTGGAGACCCAGTACTTC.